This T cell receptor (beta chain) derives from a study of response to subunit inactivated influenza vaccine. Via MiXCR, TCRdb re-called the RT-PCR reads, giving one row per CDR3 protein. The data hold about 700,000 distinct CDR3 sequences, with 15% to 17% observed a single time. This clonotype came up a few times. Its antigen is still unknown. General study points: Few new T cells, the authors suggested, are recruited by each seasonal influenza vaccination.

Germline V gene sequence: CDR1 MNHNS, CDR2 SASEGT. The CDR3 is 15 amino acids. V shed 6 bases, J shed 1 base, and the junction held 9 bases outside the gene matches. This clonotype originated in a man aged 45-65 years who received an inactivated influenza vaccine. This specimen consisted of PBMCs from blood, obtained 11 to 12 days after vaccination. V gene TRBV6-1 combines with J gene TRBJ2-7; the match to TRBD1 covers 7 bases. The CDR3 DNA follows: TGTGCCAGCAGGCGAACAGGGGTCCTATCCTACGAGCAGTACTTC. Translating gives CASRRTGVLSYEQYF.